This T cell receptor (beta chain) appears in the sequencing data of a study of early T cells in non-severe SARS-CoV-2 infection (dated by TCRdb to about 2021). Background on the whole study: Because TCR sequencing was done on bulk RNA from unsorted whole blood, the alpha and beta chains could not be paired. Broad study findings and their caveats: VDJdb matching was skewed toward anti-spike CD8 responses, so virus-specific expansions were likely underestimated and private and CD4 specificities were missed.

This clonotype occurred a few times. No antigen is known for it. No quality values exist for individual bases; no much larger clone is one base distant. The CDR3 holds 17 amino acids from the cysteine to the phenylalanine. Only CDR3 DNA is held: 51 bases, read in frame from base 1. After removal of 7 bases from V and 3 bases from J, the junction retains 17 bases not matched to a gene. The study was a case-control design nested within a healthcare worker cohort in London, UK, with weekly nasopharyngeal swab PCR tests and blood sampling. Healthcare workers were recruited between 23 and 31 March 2020, during the week of the UK lockdown, and were followed weekly for up to roughly 16 weeks. The receptor library was made with 5' RACE. The listed sequencing device is NextSeq 500. The TCR library protocol attached unique molecular identifiers to individual cDNA molecules to correct for sequencing error and PCR bias. TCR alpha and beta chains were both sequenced, and the abundances of alpha and beta sequences in each sample were closely correlated with each other. The study's own analysis went as follows. V gene, J gene and CDR3 annotation of TCR sequences was performed with Decombinator V4. Expanded TCRs were defined as changing significantly between any two time points under a Poisson model with p below 0.0001. Abundances of TCRs were expressed as counts per million after normalisation to the total number of TCRs sequenced in each sample. TRAV1-2 paired with TRAJ12, TRAJ20 or TRAJ33 defined MAIT TCRs, while TRAV10 paired with TRAJ18 defined iNKT TCRs. A search of VDJdb, accessed on 1 November 2021, was run for TCRs annotated to CMV, EBV and SARS-CoV-2, with TCRs annotated for multiple antigens excluded. TCRdb applied fastp at Q25 and MiXCR to the public reads, then kept only in-frame beta chains. Each entry is one CDR3 protein sequence, shown with its most common DNA and genes. The V and J calls were determined by TCRdb, not by the authors. The sample table contains approximately 68,000 distinct CDR3 sequences; only one count was recorded for 10% of them. The top ten clonotypes cover 7.6% of the sample.

The input for sequencing was whole blood, taken at baseline. The sequence links TRBV12-3 or TRBV12-4 to TRBJ1-1, with 7 central nucleotides matching TRBD1. This sequence was found in an adult who was a healthcare worker with PCR-confirmed SARS-CoV-2 infection or an uninfected control (not recorded which). The CDR3 region has the sequence CASIQSLGGGVYTEAFF. The DNA is as follows: TGTGCCAGCATCCAAAGTCTAGGGGGCGGAGTATACACTGAAGCTTTCTTT.